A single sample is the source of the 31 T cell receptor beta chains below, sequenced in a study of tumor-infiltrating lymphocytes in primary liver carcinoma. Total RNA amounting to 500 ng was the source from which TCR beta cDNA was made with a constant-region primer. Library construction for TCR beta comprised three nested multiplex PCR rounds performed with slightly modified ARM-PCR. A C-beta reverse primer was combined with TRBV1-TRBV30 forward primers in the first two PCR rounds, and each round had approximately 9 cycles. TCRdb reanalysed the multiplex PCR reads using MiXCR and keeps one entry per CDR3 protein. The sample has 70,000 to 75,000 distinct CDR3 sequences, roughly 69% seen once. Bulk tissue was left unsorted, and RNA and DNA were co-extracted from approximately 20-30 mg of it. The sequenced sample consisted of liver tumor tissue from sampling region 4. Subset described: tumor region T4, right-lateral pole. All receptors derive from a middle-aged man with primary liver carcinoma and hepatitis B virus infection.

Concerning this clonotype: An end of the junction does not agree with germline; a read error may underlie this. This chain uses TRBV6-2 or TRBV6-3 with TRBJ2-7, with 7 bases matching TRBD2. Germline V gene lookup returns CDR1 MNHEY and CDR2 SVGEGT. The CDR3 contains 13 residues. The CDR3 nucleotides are TGTGTCAGCAGACTCGGTTCGGGAGGCGAGCAGTACTTC. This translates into CVSRLGSGGEQYF.

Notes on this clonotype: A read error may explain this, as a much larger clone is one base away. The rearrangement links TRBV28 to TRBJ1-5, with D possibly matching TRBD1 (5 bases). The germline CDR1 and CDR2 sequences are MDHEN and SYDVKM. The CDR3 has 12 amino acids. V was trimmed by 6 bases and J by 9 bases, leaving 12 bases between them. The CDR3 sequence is CASRRGDPPQHF. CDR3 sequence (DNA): TGTGCCAGCAGAAGGGGCGATCCGCCCCAGCATTTT.

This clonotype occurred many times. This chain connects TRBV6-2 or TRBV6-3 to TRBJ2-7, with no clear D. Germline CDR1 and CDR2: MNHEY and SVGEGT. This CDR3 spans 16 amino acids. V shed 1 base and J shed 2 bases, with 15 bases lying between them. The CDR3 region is CASSYFPLLSPYEQYF. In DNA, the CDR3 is TGTGCCAGCAGTTACTTTCCCCTTCTTTCACCCTACGAGCAGTACTTC.

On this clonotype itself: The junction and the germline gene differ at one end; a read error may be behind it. CDR3 nucleotides: TGTGCCATCAGTTTATCTCAGGGTAACTATGGCTACAGCTTC. Protein product: CAISLSQGNYGYSF. V is TRBV12-3 or TRBV12-4 and J is TRBJ1-2; TRBD1 might be the D (5 bases). The CDR3 loop spans 14 amino acids.

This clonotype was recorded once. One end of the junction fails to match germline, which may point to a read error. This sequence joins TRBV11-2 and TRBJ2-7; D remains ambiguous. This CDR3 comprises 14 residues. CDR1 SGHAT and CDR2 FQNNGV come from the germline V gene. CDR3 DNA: TGTGCCAGCAGCTTAACCTACGCAGCCTATGAGCAGTGCTTC. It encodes CASSLTYAAYEQCF.

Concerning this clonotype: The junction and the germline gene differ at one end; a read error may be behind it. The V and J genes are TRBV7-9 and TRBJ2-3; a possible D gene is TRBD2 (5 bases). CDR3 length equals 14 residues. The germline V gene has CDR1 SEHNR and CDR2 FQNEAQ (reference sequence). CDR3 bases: TGTGCCAGCAGCCTCCTAGGTCGGGGAGATACGCACTATTTT. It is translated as CASSLLGRGDTHYF.

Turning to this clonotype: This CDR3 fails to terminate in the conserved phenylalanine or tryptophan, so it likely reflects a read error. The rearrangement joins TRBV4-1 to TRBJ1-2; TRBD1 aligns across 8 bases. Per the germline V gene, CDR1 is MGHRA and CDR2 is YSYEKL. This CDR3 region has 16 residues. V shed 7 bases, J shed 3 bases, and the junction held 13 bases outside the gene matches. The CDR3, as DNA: TGCGCCAGCAACCCAGACCAGGGGGCGTTCGACTATGGCTACACCCTC. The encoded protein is CASNPDQGAFDYGYTL.

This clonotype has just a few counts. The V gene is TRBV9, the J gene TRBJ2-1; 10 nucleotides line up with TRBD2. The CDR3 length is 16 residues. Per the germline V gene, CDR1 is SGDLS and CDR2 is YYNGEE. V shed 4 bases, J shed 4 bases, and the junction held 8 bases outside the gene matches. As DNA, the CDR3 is TGTGCCAGCAGCCTACATGGACTAGCGGCTTACAATGAGCAGTTCTTC. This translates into CASSLHGLAAYNEQFF.

CDR3 loop: CASSYKRADKGQFF. CDR3 bases: TGTGCCAGCAGTTACAAACGGGCGGACAAAGGACAGTTCTTC. The chain employs TRBV6-5 and TRBJ2-1, with D maybe TRBD1 (5 bases). Trimming left V 2 bases short and J 13 bases short, with 18 bases between. Germline values: CDR1 MNHEY, CDR2 SVGAGI. The length of the CDR3 is 14 residues.

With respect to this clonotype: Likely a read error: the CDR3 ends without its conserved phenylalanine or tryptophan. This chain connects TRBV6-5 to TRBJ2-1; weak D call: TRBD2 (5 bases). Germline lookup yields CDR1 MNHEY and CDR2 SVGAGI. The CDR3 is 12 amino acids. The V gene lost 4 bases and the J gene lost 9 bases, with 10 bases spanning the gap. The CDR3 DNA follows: TGTGCCAGCAGTTTGGTAGGAGGTGAGCAGTTCATG. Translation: CASSLVGGEQFM.

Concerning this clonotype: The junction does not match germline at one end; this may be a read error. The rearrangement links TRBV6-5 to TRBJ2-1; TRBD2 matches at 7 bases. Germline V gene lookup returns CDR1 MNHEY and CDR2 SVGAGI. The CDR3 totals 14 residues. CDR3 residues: CASTPGLADNKQFF. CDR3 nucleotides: TGTGCCAGCACCCCGGGGCTAGCGGACAATAAGCAGTTCTTC.

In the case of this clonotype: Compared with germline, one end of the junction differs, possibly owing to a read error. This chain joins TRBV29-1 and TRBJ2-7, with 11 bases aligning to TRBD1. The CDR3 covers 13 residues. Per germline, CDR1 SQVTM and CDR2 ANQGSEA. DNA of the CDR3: TGCAGCGTTGAGGGACAGGGGGGCTACGAACAGTACTTC. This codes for CSVEGQGGYEQYF.

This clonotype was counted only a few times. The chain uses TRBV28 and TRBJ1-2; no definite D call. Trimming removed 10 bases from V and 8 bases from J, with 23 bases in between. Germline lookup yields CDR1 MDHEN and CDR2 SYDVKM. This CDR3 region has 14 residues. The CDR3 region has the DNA TGTGCCAACGGCCCGCCGGGGAGGGTAGGGGGCTACACCTTC. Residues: CANGPPGRVGGYTF.

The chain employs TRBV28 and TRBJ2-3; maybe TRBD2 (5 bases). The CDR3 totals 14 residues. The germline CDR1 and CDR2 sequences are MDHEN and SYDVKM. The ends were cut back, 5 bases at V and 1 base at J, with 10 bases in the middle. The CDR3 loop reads CASSRGDGTDTQYF. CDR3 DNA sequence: TGTGCCAGCAGTCGGGGAGACGGCACAGATACGCAGTATTTT. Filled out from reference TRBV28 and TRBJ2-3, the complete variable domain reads DVKVTQSSRYLVKRTGEKVFLECVQDMDHENMFWYRQDPGLGLRLIYFSYDVKMKEKGDIPEGYSVSREKKERFSLILESASTNQTSMYLCASSRGDGTDTQYFGPGTRLTVL.

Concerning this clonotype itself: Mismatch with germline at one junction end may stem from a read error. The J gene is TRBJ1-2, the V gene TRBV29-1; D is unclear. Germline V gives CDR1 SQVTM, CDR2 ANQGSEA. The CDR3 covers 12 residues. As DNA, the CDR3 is TGCAGCGTTGAGGAGGAGAACTGTGGCTACACCTTC. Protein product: CSVEEENCGYTF.

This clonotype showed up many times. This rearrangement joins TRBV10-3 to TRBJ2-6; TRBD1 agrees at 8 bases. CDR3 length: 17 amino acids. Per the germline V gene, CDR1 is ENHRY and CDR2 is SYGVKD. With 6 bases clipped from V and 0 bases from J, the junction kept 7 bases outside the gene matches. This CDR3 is CAIRAGQADSGANVLTF. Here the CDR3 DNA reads TGTGCCATCAGGGCGGGACAGGCGGACTCTGGGGCCAACGTCCTGACTTTC.

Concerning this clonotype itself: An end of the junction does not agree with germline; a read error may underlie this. CDR3 region: CASSPADRNYGYTF. The CDR3 DNA sequence: TGTGCTAGCAGCCCAGCCGACAGGAACTATGGCTACACTTTC. The chain couples TRBV11-2 to TRBJ1-2, with a possible D match to TRBD1 (6 bases). The CDR3 sequence is 14 residues long. Germline V gene data show CDR1 as SGHAT and CDR2 as FQNNGV. Supplemented by reference TRBV11-2 and TRBJ1-2, the full variable domain reads EAGVAQSPRYKIIEKRQSVAFWCNPISGHATLYWYQQILGQGPKLLIQFQNNGVVDDSQLPKDRFSAERLKGVDSTLKIQPAKLEDSAVYLCASSPADRNYGYTFGSGTRLTVV.

The CDR3, as DNA: TGTGCCAGCAGCCCCCAAGAAGATTTGGCTGGGGTCAACGTCGCGACTTTC. Residues: CASSPQEDLAGVNVATF. The chain combines TRBV4-2 with TRBJ2-6; D call uncertain. The CDR3 covers 17 residues. Germline CDR1 reads LGHNA; CDR2 reads YNFKEQ. Trimming stripped 4 bases from V and 18 bases from J, with 31 bases between.

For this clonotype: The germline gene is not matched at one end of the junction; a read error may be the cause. CDR3 coding DNA: TGCGCCAGCAGCTTAGCGCTGGGCGGGAGCTCCTACAATGAGCAGTTATTC. It yields the protein CASSLALGGSSYNEQLF. The chain combines TRBV7-9 with TRBJ2-1; 7 bases line up with TRBD2. This CDR3 is built from 17 residues. Germline CDR1 reads SEHNR; CDR2 reads FQNEAQ (reference sequence).

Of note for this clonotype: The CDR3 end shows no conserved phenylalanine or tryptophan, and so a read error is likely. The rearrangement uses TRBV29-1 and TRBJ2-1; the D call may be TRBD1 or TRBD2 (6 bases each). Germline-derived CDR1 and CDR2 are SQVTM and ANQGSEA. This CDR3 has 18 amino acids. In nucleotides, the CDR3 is TGCAGCCTTGAAGATATCTCGGGGGCTCTCCTACCCCACAATGAGCAGTTCCTC. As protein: CSLEDISGALLPHNEQFL.

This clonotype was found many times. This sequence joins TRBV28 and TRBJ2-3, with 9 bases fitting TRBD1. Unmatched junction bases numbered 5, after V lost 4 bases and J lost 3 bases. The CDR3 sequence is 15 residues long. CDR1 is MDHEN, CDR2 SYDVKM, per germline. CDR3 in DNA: TGTGCCAGCAGTTGGGGACAGGGTGGGACAGATACGCAGTATTTT. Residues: CASSWGQGGTDTQYF.

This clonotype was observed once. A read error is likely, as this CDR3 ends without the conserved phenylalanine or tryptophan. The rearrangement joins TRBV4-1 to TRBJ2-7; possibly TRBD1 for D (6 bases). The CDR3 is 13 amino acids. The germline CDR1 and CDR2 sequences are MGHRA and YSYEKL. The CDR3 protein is CASSQGGHYGQYL. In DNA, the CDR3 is TGCGCCAGCAGCCAAGGGGGACACTACGGGCAGTACCTC.

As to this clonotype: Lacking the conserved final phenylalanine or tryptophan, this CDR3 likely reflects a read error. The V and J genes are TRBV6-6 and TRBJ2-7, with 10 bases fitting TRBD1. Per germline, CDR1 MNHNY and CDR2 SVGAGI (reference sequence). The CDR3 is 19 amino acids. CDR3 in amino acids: CASSHSDRGPVLSSYEQYL. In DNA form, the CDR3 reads TGTGCCAGCAGTCACTCCGACAGGGGGCCTGTCTTGAGCTCCTATGAGCAGTACTTA.

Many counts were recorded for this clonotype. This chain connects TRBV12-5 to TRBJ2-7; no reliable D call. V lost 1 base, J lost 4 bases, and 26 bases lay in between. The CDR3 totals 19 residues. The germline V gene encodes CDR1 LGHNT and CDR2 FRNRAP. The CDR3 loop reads CASGLGCNFTDPHRYEQYF. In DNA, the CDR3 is TGTGCTAGTGGTTTGGGGTGCAACTTCACAGATCCCCATAGGTACGAGCAGTACTTC.

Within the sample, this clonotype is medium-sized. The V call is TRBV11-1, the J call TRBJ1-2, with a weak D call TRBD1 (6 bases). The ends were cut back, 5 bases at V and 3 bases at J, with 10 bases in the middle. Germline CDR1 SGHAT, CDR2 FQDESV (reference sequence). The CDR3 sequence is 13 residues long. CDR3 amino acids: CASSPGHHYGYTF. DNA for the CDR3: TGTGCCAGCAGCCCGGGACACCACTATGGCTACACCTTC.

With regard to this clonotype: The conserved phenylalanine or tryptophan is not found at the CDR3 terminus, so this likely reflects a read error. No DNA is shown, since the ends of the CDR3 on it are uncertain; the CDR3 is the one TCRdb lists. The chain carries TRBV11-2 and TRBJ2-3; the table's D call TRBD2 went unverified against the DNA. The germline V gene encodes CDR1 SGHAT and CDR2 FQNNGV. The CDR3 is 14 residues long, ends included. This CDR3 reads CAGGAREPVDTHYL.

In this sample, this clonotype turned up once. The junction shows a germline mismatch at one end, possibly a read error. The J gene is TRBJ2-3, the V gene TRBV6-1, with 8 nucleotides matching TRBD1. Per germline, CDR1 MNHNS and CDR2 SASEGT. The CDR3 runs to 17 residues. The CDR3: CVSSAGQGIAKTDTQYF. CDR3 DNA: TGTGTCAGCAGTGCCGGACAGGGAATAGCAAAGACAGATACGCAGTATTTT.

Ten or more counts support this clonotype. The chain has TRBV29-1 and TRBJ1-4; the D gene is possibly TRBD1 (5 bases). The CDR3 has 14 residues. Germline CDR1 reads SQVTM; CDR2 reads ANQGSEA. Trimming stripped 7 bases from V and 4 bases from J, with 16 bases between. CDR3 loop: CSAGGMGGNEKLFF. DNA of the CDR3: TGCAGCGCCGGGGGTATGGGGGGTAATGAAAAACTGTTTTTT.

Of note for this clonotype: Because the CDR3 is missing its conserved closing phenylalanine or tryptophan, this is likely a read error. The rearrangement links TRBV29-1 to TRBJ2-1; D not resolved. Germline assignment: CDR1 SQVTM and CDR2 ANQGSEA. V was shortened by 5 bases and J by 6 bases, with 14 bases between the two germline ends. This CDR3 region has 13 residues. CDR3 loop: CSVYAQRSNEQFS. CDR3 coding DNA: TGCAGCGTTTATGCTCAGAGGAGCAATGAGCAGTTCTCC.

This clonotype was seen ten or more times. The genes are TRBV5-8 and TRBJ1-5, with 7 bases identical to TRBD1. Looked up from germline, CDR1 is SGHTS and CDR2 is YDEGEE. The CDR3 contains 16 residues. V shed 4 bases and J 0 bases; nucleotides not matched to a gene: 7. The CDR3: CASSPGQITSNQPQHF. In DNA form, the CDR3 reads TGTGCCAGCAGCCCGGGACAGATAACTAGCAATCAGCCCCAGCATTTT.

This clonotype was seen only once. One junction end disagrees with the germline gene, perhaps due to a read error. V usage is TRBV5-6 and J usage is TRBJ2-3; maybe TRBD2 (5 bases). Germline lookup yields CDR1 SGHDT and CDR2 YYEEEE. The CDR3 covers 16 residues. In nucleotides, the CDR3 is TGTGCCAGCAGTGCGTATCGGGATCTGGTAACAGATATGCAGTATTTT. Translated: CASSAYRDLVTDMQYF.